The entry below describes one T cell receptor beta chain. The antigen remains undetermined. The data stem from a study of vaccination and CD4 T cells after COVID-19. Looking at the study overall: Convalescent patients had positive nasal swab PCR results for SARS-CoV-2. Disease was mild in roughly 10 and severe in one. Timing of post-vaccine sample collection was a median around 75 days after dose two, with a range of 14 to 241.

The Oncomine TCR Beta short-read assay was applied to DNA of cultured CD4+ T cells. MiXCR was run by TCRdb on the PCR reads, yielding one entry per CDR3 protein. The data contain roughly 9,000 distinct CDR3 sequences, about 65% of them singletons. Specified treatment: roughly 11-day PBMC culture with coronavirus spike peptide pools or control peptides (ViraFEST assay). It was with 10 IU/ml IL-2 and around 10 ug/ml peptide pools that roughly 2 million PBMCs per well were cultured. With 5 bases removed from V and 5 bases from J, the gap between germline ends came to 15 bases. The CDR3 length is 14 residues. Germline V gene sequence: CDR1 MNHEY, CDR2 SVGEGT.

This TCR derives from a human donor who had recovered from COVID-19. The specimen sequenced was CD4+ T cells from blood, cultured in vitro. The chain combines TRBV6-2 or TRBV6-3 with TRBJ2-5; TRBD2 is a possible D gene (6 bases). The CDR3 is CASSTRDSRETQYF. As DNA, the CDR3 is TGTGCCAGCAGTACTCGGGACTCCCGGGAGACCCAGTACTTC.